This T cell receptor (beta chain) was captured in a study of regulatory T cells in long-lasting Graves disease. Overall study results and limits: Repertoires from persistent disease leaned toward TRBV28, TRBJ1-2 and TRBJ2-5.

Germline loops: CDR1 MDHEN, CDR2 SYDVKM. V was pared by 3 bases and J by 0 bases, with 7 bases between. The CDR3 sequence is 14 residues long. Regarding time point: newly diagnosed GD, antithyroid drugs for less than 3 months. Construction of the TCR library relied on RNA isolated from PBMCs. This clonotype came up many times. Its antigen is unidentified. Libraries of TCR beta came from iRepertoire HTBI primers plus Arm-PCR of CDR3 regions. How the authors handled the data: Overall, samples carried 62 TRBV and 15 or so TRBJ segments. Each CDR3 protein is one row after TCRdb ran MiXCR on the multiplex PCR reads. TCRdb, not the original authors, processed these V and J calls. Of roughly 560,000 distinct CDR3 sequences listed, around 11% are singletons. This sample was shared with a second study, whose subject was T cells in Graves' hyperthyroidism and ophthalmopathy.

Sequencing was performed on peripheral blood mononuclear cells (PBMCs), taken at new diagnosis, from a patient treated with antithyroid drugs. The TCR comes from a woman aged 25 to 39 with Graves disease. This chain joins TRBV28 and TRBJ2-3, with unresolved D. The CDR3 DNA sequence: TGTGCCAGCAGTTTTCAGCCTAGCACAGATACGCAGTATTTT. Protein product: CASSFQPSTDTQYF.